The rows below give T cell receptor beta chains drawn from one sample of a study of Ad26.COV2.S vaccination and SARS-CoV-2 variants. The repertoire was sequenced with immunoSEQ multiplex PCR; TCRdb's copy has only in-frame clones and lacks some. The repertoire includes about 370,000 clones, about 85% of them detected once, and around 3.4% sits in the top ten. Here the sequenced sample was peripheral blood, taken in a trial of Ad26.COV2.S vaccine versus placebo. The receptors were sampled from a person aged 18 to 65 who received the Ad26.COV2.S COVID-19 vaccine or a placebo. Each CDR3 is given with its conserved first and last residue.

j_call,v_call,cdr3_aa
TRBJ1-6,TRBV6-1,CASSEGWDPMGFSPLHF
TRBJ1-1,TRBV30,CAWSVLGMNTEAFF
TRBJ1-2,TRBV5-8,CASSLAVNYGYTF
TRBJ2-5,TRBV6-6,CAIQKDRGKETQYF
TRBJ2-6,TRBV28,CASSPPGSGANVLTF
TRBJ1-2,TRBV12-3/TRBV12-4,CASSLTANYGYTF
TRBJ2-7,TRBV6-6,CASNQQGEVGEQYF
TRBJ2-3,TRBV3-1/TRBV3-2,CASSQLLGGGDTQYF
TRBJ2-7,TRBV27,CASSLGTAYEQYF
TRBJ2-5,TRBV5-1,CASSLSQVQETQYF
TRBJ2-1,TRBV6-5,CASQETSGYNEQFF
TRBJ1-2,TRBV5-1,CASSLEGLTGQVYGYTF
TRBJ1-2,TRBV14,CASSYSTGVTGYTF
TRBJ2-7,TRBV3-1/TRBV3-2,CASSQDYPSGGYEQYF
TRBJ1-2,TRBV5-1,CASSLSQSGTYGYTF
TRBJ2-1,TRBV5-1,CASSPRLANEQFF
TRBJ1-6,TRBV7-9,CASSLASDWRDNSPLHF
TRBJ2-5,TRBV19,CASSIMGLEKETQYF
TRBJ1-1,TRBV13,CATDSSMNTEAFF
TRBJ1-2,TRBV19,CASSRQGPGGYTF
TRBJ2-1,TRBV6-5,CASSYLGQGGNEQFF
TRBJ2-7,TRBV11-3,CASWVDSSYEQYF
TRBJ1-1,TRBV19,CASSSRDRAKRPEAFF
TRBJ2-1,TRBV18,CASSQDRNNEQFF
TRBJ2-1,TRBV18,CASSPSTSGGLYNEQFF
TRBJ1-4,TRBV5-4,CASSLAGGSSEKLFF
TRBJ2-3,TRBV12-3/TRBV12-4,CASSTSSDTQYF
TRBJ1-4,TRBV15,CATSRRDEKLFF
TRBJ2-1,TRBV27,CASSRRGGISYNEQFF
TRBJ1-6,TRBV27,CASRFLSTGRQGHSPLHF
TRBJ1-2,TRBV12-1,CASSPTDRHYGYTF
TRBJ1-2,TRBV19,CASSIVDGQNYGYTF
TRBJ1-2,TRBV12-3/TRBV12-4,CASSFGRGLGYTF
TRBJ2-2,TRBV3-1/TRBV3-2,CASSQTNTGELFF
TRBJ1-4,TRBV18,CASSPQGGEKLFF
TRBJ1-1,TRBV19,CASRGEFEAFF
TRBJ1-1,TRBV19,CASSSQGRGDTEAFF
TRBJ1-3,TRBV6-1,CASSAGTDLSGNTIYF
TRBJ1-6,TRBV19,CASSGDRGGYNSPLHF
TRBJ2-1,TRBV10-1,CASSEGQYNEQFF
TRBJ2-5,TRBV29-1,CSVGETQYF
TRBJ1-1,TRBV9,CASTRDGGGNTEAFF